This T cell receptor beta chain was identified in a study of identical twins. The sample holds a few counts of this clonotype. TCRdb ran MiXCR on the 5' RACE reads and lists one entry per CDR3 protein. The profile shows hundreds of thousands of distinct CDR3 sequences, roughly 18% of them singletons. CDR3 size: 13 residues. V lost 1 base and J 7 bases, leaving 8 bases between the germline ends. Per the germline V gene, CDR1 is SGHTA and CDR2 is FQGNSA. These sequences were also reported in another study, on T cells expressing NK-cell markers.

The TCR was taken from a woman aged 18-29 years in good health. The chain links TRBV7-2 to TRBJ2-1; D may match TRBD1 or TRBD2 (5 bases each). Sample: PBMCs. The CDR3, as DNA: TGTGCCAGCAGCTTAGTTGAGGGGAATGAGCAGTTCTTC. It codes for CASSLVEGNEQFF.